This T cell receptor beta chain comes out of a study of tumor and adjacent non-tumor tissue in lung cancer. Study overall: The cohort had about a dozen adenocarcinoma, a couple of squamous cell and 1 small cell patients. On average, productive TCRbeta reads reached around 4 million per sample. Stage I to III disease affected over nine men and about five women aged roughly 31 to 80.

RNA was extracted from bulk tissue without any cell sorting. Three rounds of nested PCR, following a modified ARM-PCR protocol, produced the TCRbeta library. Using its own MiXCR run on the multiplex PCR reads, TCRdb lists one record per CDR3 protein. The sample comprises some 78,000 distinct CDR3 sequences, 75% to 90% of which are singletons, and about 14% rests with the top ten. Whole-study findings and limits: Shorter survival was associated with higher TCR diversity in tumors.

This CDR3 has 15 residues. Germline loops: CDR1 LGHNA, CDR2 YNFKEQ. Note on this clonotype: Its specificity is not known. At one boundary the junction diverges from the germline segment, which might be a read error.

This sequence was found in a woman aged 50 to 60 with non-small cell lung cancer. The specimen sequenced was lung tumor tissue. This rearrangement joins TRBV4-2 to TRBJ2-7; 10 bases align to TRBD2. CDR3 region: CACSRVLAGVYEQYF. CDR3 DNA sequence: TGTGCCTGCAGCCGAGTCCTAGCGGGAGTGTACGAGCAGTACTTC.